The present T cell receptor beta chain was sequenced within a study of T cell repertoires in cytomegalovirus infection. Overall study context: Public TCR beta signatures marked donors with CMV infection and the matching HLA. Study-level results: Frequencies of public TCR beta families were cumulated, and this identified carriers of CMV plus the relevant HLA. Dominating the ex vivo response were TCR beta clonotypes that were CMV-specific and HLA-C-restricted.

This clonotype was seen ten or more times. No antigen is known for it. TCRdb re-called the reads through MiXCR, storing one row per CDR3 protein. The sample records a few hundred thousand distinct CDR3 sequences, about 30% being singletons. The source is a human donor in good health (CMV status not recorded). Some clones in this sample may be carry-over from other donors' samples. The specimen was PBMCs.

CDR3 residues: CASSFSSGTHYEQYF. CDR3 sequence (DNA): TGTGCCAGCAGCTTTAGTAGCGGAACACACTACGAGCAGTACTTC. The V call is TRBV7-2, the J call TRBJ2-7; D may be TRBD2 (6 bases). The CDR3 has 15 residues. The germline gives CDR1 SGHTA, CDR2 FQGNSA. Trimming stripped 3 bases from V and 3 bases from J, with 15 bases between.